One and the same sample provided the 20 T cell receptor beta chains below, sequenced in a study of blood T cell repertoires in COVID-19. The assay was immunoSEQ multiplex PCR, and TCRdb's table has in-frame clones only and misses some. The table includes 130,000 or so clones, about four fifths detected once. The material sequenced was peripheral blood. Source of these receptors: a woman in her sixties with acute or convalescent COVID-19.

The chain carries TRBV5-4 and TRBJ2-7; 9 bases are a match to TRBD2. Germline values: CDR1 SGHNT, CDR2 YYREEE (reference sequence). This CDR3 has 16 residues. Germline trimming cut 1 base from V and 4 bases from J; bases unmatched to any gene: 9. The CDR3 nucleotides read TGTGCCAGCAGCTTGTATGCTAGCGGGGCTTTATACGAGCAGTACGTC. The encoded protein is CASSLYASGALYEQYV.

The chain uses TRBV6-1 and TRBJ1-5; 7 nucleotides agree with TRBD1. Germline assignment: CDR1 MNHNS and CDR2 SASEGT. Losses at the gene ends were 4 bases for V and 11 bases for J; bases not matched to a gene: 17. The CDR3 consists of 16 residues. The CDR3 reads CASSVSNIQGSGAQHF. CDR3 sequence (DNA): TGTGCCAGCAGTGTAAGTAATATACAGGGGTCTGGAGCCCAGCATTTT.

CDR3 in amino acids: CASSLEDSGQDTQYF. Written as DNA, the CDR3 is TGCGCCAGCAGCTTGGAGGACAGTGGACAAGATACGCAGTATTTT. The chain links TRBV5-1 to TRBJ2-3; D might be TRBD1 (6 bases). Trimming cost V 0 bases and J 5 bases, with 13 bases left between them. The CDR3 totals 15 residues. Germline CDR1 SGHRS, CDR2 YFSETQ.

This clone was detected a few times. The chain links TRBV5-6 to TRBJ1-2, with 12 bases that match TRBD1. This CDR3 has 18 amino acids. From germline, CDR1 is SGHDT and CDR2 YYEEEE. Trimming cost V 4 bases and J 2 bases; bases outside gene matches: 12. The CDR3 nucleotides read TGTGCCAGCAGCCCTTCCGGGACAGGGGGCAACCGAAACTATGGCTACACCTTC. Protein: CASSPSGTGGNRNYGYTF.

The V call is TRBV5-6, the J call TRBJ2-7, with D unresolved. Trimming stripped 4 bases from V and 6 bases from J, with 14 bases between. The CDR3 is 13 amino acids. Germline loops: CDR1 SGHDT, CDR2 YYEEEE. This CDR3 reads CASSPFNSFEQYV. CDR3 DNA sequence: TGTGCCAGCAGCCCCTTTAACAGCTTCGAGCAGTACGTC.

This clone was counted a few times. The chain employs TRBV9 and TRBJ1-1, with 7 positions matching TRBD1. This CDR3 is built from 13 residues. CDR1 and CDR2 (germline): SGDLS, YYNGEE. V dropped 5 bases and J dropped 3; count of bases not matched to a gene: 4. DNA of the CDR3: TGTGCCAGCAGGGCCGACAGGGACACTGAAGCTTTCTTT. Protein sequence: CASRADRDTEAFF.

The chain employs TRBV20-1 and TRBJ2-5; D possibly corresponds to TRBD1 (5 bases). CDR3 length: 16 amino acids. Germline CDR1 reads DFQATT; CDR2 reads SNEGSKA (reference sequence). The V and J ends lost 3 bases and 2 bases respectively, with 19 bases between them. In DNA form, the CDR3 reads TGCAGTGCTAGTCAGTCGTACAGGCCGATGCAAGAGACCCAGTACTTC. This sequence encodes CSASQSYRPMQETQYF.

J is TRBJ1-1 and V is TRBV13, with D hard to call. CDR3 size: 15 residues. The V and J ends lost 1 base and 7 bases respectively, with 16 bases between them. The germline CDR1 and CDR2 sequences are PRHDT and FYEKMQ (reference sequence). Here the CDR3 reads CASSLVKLGGVEAFF. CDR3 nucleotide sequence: TGTGCCAGCAGCTTAGTCAAGTTAGGCGGAGTTGAAGCTTTCTTT.

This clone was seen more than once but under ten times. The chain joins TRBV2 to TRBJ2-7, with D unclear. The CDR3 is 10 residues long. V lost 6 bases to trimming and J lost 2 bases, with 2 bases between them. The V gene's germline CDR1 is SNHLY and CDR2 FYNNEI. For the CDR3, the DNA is TGTGCCAGCAGCACCTACGAGCAGTACTTC. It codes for CASSTYEQYF.

This CDR3 reads CASSPGTQPTWGYTF. CDR3 DNA sequence: TGCGCCAGCAGCCCAGGGACACAGCCTACCTGGGGCTACACCTTC. V and J are TRBV5-1 and TRBJ1-2, with D maybe TRBD1 (6 bases). The V and J ends lost 4 bases and 8 bases respectively, with 21 bases between them. The CDR3 length is 15 residues. Germline V gene lookup returns CDR1 SGHRS and CDR2 YFSETQ.

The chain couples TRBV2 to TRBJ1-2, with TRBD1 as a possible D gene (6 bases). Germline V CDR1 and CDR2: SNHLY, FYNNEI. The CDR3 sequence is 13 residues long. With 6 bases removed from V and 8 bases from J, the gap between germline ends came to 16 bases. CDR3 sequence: CASRVGGAEGYTF. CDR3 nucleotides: TGTGCCAGCAGGGTTGGGGGGGCGGAAGGCTACACCTTC.

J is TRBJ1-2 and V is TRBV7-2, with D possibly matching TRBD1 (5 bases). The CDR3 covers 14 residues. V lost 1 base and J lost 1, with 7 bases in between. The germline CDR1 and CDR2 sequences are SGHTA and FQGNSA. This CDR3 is CASSLGTSNYGYTF. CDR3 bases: TGTGCCAGCAGCTTAGGGACAAGTAACTATGGCTACACCTTC.

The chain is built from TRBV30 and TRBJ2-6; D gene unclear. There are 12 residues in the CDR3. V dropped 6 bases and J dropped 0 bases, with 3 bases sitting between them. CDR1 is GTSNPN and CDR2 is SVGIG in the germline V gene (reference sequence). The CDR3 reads CACSSGANVLTF. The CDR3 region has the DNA TGTGCCTGTAGCTCTGGGGCCAACGTCCTGACTTTC.

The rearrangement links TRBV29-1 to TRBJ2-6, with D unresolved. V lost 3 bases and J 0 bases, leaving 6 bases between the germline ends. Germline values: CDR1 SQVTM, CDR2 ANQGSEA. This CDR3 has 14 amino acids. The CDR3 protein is CSVDEVSGANVLTF. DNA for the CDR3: TGCAGCGTTGATGAGGTCTCTGGGGCCAACGTCCTGACTTTC.

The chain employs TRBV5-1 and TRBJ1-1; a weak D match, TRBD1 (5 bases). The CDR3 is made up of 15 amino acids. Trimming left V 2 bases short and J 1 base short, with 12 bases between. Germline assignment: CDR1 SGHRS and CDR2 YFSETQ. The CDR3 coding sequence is TGCGCCAGCAGCTTCAGGCAGGGCTCGAACACTGAAGCTTTCTTT. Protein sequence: CASSFRQGSNTEAFF.

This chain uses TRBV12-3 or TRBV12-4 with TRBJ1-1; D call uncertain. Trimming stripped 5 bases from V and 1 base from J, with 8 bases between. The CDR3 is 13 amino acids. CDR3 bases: TGTGCCAGCAGTACGAGTCCGAACACTGAAGCTTTCTTT. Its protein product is CASSTSPNTEAFF.

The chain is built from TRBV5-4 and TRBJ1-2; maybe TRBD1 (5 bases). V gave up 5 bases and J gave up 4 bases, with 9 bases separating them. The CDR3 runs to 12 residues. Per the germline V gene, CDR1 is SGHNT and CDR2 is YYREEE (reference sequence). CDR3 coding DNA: TGTGCCAGCAGTCAGGGAGGCTATGGCTACACCTTC. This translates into CASSQGGYGYTF.

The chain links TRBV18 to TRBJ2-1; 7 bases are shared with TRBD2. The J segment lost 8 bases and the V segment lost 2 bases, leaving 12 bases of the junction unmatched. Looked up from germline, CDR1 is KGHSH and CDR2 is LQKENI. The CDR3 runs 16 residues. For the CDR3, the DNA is TGTGCCAGCTCACCAGTTGGGAGGGGCCTTTCGGATGAGCAGTTCTTC. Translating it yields CASSPVGRGLSDEQFF. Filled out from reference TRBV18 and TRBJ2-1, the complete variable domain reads NAGVMQNPRHLVRRRGQEARLRCSPMKGHSHVYWYRQLPEEGLKFMVYLQKENIIDESGMPKERFSAEFPKEGPSILRIQQVVRGDSAAYFCASSPVGRGLSDEQFFGPGTRLTVL.

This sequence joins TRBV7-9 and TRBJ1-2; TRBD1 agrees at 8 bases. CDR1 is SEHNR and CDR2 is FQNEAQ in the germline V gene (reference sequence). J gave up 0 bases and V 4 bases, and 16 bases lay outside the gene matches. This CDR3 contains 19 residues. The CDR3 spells CASSSTYRDRSLSNYGYTF. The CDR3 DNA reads TGTGCCAGCAGCTCCACCTACCGGGACAGGAGCCTCTCTAACTATGGCTACACCTTC.

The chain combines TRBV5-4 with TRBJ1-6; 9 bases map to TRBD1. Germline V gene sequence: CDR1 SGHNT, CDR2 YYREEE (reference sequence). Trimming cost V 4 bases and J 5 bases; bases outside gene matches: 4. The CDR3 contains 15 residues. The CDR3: CASSLWTGDNSPLHF. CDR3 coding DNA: TGTGCCAGCAGCCTCTGGACAGGGGATAATTCACCCCTCCACTTT.